This T cell receptor beta chain was obtained from a study of breast tumors, draining lymph nodes, adjacent tissues. Axillary draining lymph nodes of breast cancer patients supplied the node samples. General study findings and limits: Tumor T cell lymph node origin was a supported hypothesis, not proven.

This clonotype came up many times. Its antigen is as yet unknown. TCRdb re-called the multiplex PCR reads through MiXCR, storing one row per CDR3 protein. The sample lists a few hundred thousand distinct CDR3 sequences; nearly 35% were seen once. The origin of this receptor is a female donor with breast cancer. Some clones in this sample may be carry-over from other donors' samples. Sequencing used axillary lymph node tissue.

For the CDR3, the DNA is TGCAGTGCTATCGACAGATCTAGCAATCAGCCCCAGCATTTT. This sequence encodes CSAIDRSSNQPQHF. The J gene is TRBJ1-5, the V gene TRBV20-1, with a possible D match to TRBD1 (5 bases). Trimming cost V 4 bases and J 0 bases, with 10 bases left between them. The CDR3 is 14 amino acids. From germline, CDR1 is DFQATT and CDR2 SNEGSKA (reference sequence).